A single sample gave rise to the 8 T cell receptor beta chains below, sequenced in a study of blood T cells in healthy people across ages. The second PCR ran roughly 6 to 11 cycles with a sample-barcoded 5' primer and J-beta primers. MiXCR, run by TCRdb on the 5' RACE reads, gives a single entry per CDR3 protein. This sample yields around 1.5 million distinct CDR3 sequences, of which 55% to 75% are seen a single time; 5% to 7% belongs to the top ten. Sequenced material: blood. Receptors originate from a man aged 18 to 29 in good health.

This rearrangement joins TRBV12-5 to TRBJ2-3; D gene unclear. The germline gives CDR1 LGHNT, CDR2 FRNRAP. CDR3 size: 12 residues. Between the trimmed V and J ends, which lost 2 bases and 6 bases, there was a span of 6 bases. CDR3 nucleotides: TGTGCTAGTGGTTTGTGGCTCGATACGCAGTATTTT. Its protein product is CASGLWLDTQYF.

The rearrangement uses TRBV10-3 and TRBJ1-5, with 7 nucleotides matching TRBD1. The germline gives CDR1 ENHRY, CDR2 SYGVKD. V shed 6 bases, J shed 5 bases, and the junction held 1 base outside the gene matches. This CDR3 comprises 12 residues. CDR3 amino acids: CAIRDRDQPQHF. The DNA for the CDR3 is TGTGCCATCAGAGACAGGGATCAGCCCCAGCATTTT.

There are a few counts of this clonotype. V usage is TRBV2 and J usage is TRBJ2-3; 7 bases line up with TRBD2. The CDR3 is 16 amino acids. V trimming: 0 bases; J trimming: 5 bases; junction bases outside the gene matches: 8. Germline V gene data show CDR1 as SNHLY and CDR2 as FYNNEI. The CDR3 DNA follows: TGTGCCAGCAGTGAAGCAACTAGCGTTGGGAGAGATACGCAGTATTTT. Translation gives CASSEATSVGRDTQYF.

This clonotype was detected only a few times. This chain connects TRBV28 to TRBJ2-6; D unresolved. V was shortened by 3 bases and J by 2 bases, with 11 bases between the two germline ends. Looked up from germline, CDR1 is MDHEN and CDR2 is SYDVKM. This CDR3 contains 16 residues. This chain's CDR3 is CASSLFVLTGANVLTF. The CDR3 DNA follows: TGTGCCAGCAGTTTGTTCGTTTTAACTGGGGCCAACGTCCTGACTTTC. Variable domain in full (rest from reference TRBV28 and TRBJ2-6): DVKVTQSSRYLVKRTGEKVFLECVQDMDHENMFWYRQDPGLGLRLIYFSYDVKMKEKGDIPEGYSVSREKKERFSLILESASTNQTSMYLCASSLFVLTGANVLTFGAGSRLTVL.

V is TRBV10-3 and J is TRBJ1-3; D may be TRBD1 (6 bases). Germline CDR1 reads ENHRY; CDR2 reads SYGVKD. CDR3 length: 13 residues. The V end lost 10 bases, the J end lost 0 bases, and 10 bases lay between the germline ends. CDR3 nucleotide sequence: TGTGCCACCGGACAGTTCTCTGGAAACACCATATATTTT. It yields the protein CATGQFSGNTIYF.

This chain joins TRBV6-5 and TRBJ2-7, with TRBD1 matching over 7 bases. The DNA end is a closer match to TRBJ2-5, so the J assignment may be wrong. The CDR3 totals 14 residues. Per germline, CDR1 MNHEY and CDR2 SVGAGI. CDR3 bases: TGTGCCAGCAGTTCCGGGACAGCAAAAGAGACCCAGTACTTC. Translating gives CASSSGTAKETQYF.

This clonotype was recorded a few times. This sequence joins TRBV7-9 and TRBJ2-7; a weak D match, TRBD1 (6 bases). Trimming stripped 4 bases from V and 3 bases from J, with 16 bases between. CDR3 length: 15 amino acids. The V gene's germline CDR1 is SEHNR and CDR2 FQNEAQ (reference sequence). CDR3 coding DNA: TGTGCCAGCAGCTCCACGGGACAACAAATCTACGAGCAGTACTTC. Residues: CASSSTGQQIYEQYF.

J is TRBJ1-1 and V is TRBV3-1; D is perhaps TRBD1 (6 bases). The germline V gene has CDR1 LGHDT and CDR2 YNNKEL (reference sequence). The CDR3 runs 14 residues. V dropped 2 bases and J dropped 1 base, with 8 bases sitting between them. The CDR3 loop reads CASSQTGKNTEAFF. CDR3 bases: TGTGCCAGCAGCCAAACAGGGAAGAACACTGAAGCTTTCTTT.